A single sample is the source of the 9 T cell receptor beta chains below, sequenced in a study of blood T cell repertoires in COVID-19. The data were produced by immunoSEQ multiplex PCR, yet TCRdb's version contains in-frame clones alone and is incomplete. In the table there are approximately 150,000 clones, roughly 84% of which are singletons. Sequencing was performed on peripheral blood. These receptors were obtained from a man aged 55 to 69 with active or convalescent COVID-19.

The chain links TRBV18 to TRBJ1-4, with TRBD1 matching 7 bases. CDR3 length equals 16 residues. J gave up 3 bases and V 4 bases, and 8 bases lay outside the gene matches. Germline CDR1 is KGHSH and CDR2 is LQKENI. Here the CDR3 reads CASSLSSGTANEKLFF. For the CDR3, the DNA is TGTGCCAGCTCACTGTCATCCGGGACAGCTAATGAAAAACTGTTTTTT.

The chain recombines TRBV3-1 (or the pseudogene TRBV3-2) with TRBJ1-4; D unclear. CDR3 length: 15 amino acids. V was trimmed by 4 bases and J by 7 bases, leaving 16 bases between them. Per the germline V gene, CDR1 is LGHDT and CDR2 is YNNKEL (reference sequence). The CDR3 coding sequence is TGTGCCAGCAGCCTACGAGGGTCTAACGGTGAAAAACTGTTTTTT. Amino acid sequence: CASSLRGSNGEKLFF.

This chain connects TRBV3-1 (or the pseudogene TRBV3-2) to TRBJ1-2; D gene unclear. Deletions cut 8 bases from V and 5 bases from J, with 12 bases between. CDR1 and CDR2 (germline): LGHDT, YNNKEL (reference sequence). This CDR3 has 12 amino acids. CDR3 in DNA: TGTGCCAGCGCACCGCAGGTTTATGGCTACACCTTC. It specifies CASAPQVYGYTF.

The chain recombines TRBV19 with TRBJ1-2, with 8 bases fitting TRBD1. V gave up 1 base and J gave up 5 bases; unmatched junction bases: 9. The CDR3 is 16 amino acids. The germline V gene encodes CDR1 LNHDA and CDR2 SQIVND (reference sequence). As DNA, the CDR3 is TGTGCCAGTAGTATAGTGGGGACAGGTAGAGAGTATGGCTACACCTTC. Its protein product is CASSIVGTGREYGYTF.

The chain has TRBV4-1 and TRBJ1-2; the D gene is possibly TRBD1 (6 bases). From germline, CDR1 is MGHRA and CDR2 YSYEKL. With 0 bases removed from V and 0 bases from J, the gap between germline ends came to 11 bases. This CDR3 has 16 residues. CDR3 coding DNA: TGCGCCAGCAGCCAAGATACAGGGCAAACTAACTATGGCTACACCTTC. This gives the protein CASSQDTGQTNYGYTF.

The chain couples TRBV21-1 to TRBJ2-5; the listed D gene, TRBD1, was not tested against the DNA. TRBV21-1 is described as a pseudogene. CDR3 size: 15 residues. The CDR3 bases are TGTGCCAGCAGAACTCCGGGACAAACCCAAGAGACCCAGTACTTC. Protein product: CASRTPGQTQETQYF.

Here the CDR3 reads CASSIDGTSSFYEQYF. The CDR3 DNA sequence: TGTGCCAGTAGTATAGATGGGACTAGCTCATTCTACGAGCAGTACTTC. The chain is built from TRBV19 and TRBJ2-7, with 9 bases that match TRBD2. Per germline, CDR1 LNHDA and CDR2 SQIVND (reference sequence). V trimming: 0 bases; J trimming: 3 bases; junction bases outside the gene matches: 6. The CDR3 runs 16 residues.

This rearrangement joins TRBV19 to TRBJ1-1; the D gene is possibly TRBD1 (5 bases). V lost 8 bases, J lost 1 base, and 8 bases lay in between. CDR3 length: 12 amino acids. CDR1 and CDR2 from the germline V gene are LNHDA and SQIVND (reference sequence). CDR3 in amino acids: CASYRTNTEAFF. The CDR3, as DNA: TGTGCCAGTTACAGGACGAACACTGAAGCTTTCTTT. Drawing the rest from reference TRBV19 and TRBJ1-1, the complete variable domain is DGGITQSPKYLFRKEGQNVTLSCEQNLNHDAMYWYRQDPGQGLRLIYYSQIVNDFQKGDIAEGYSVSREKKESFPLTVTSAQKNPTAFYLCASYRTNTEAFFGQGTRLTVV.

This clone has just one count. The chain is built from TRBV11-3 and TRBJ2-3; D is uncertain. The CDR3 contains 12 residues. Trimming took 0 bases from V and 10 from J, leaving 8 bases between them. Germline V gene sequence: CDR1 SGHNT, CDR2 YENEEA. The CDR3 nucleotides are TGTGCCAGCAGCTTAGAATACGGTGCGCAGTATTTT. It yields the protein CASSLEYGAQYF.